The sequence of this T cell receptor (beta chain) was determined in a study of CD8 T cells in Susac syndrome. Per germline, CDR1 PRHDT and CDR2 FYEKMQ (reference sequence). V shed 5 bases, J shed 6 bases, and the junction held 8 bases outside the gene matches. This CDR3 contains 14 residues. Random hexamers served to reverse transcribe about 0.5 to 1 ug RNA. MiXCR, run by TCRdb on the immunoSEQ multiplex PCR reads, gives a single entry per CDR3 protein. The repertoire holds about 200,000 distinct CDR3 sequences, roughly 90% seen once, with 0.1% to 0.15% in the top ten. The material sequenced was CD8+ T cells from PBMCs. The chain combines TRBV13 with TRBJ1-1; TRBD1 matches 8 bases. The clonotype originates from a human donor with multiple sclerosis. The CDR3, as DNA: TGTGCCAGCAGCGGAACAGGGGGAAACTCTGAAGCTTTCTTT. This sequence encodes CASSGTGGNSEAFF.